This section outlines one TCR beta chain sequence together with its context. Germline V CDR1 and CDR2: LNHDA, SQIVND (reference sequence). Trimming stripped 7 bases from V and 1 base from J, with 9 bases between. This CDR3 is 13 amino acids long. The data are from a study of blood T cell repertoires in COVID-19. TCRdb keeps only in-frame clones here, not all; method: immunoSEQ multiplex PCR. The table has about 210,000 clones, 70% to 90% seen once. The specimen was peripheral blood. V usage is TRBV19 and J usage is TRBJ2-3; weak D call: TRBD1 (5 bases). The source of this sequence is a man aged 35-49 years with acute or convalescent COVID-19. CDR3 loop: CASTSTGTDTQYF. The CDR3 DNA is TGTGCCAGTACCTCGACAGGCACAGATACGCAGTATTTT.